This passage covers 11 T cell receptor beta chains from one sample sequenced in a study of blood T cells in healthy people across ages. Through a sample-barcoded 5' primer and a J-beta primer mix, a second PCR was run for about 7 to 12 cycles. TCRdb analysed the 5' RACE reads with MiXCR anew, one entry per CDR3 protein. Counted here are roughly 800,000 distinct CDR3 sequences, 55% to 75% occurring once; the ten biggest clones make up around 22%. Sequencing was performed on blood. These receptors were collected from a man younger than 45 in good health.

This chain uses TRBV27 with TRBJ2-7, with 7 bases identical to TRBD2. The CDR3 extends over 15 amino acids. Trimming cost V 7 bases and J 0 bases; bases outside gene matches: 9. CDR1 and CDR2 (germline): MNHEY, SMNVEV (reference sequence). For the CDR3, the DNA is TGTGCCAGCATTCCTGGGGGGGGGAGCTCCTACGAGCAGTACTTC. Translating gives CASIPGGGSSYEQYF.

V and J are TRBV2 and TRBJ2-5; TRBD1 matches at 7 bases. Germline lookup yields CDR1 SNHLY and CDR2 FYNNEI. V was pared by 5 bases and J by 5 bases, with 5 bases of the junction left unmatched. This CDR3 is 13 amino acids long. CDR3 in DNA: TGTGCCAGCAGTCCTGACAGGGTTGAGACCCAGTACTTC. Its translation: CASSPDRVETQYF.

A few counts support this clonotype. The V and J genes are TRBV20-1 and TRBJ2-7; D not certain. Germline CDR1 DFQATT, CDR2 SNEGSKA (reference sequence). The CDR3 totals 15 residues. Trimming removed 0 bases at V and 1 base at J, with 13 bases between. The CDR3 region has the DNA TGCAGTGCTAGAGACATAACGGGTGCGTCCTACGAGCAGTACTTC. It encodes CSARDITGASYEQYF.

The CDR3 DNA reads TGTGCCAGCTCCCGGGCTGCGGGGGCCGTGAACACTGAAGCTTTCTTT. Protein: CASSRAAGAVNTEAFF. This chain uses TRBV18 with TRBJ1-1; tentative D call: TRBD1 (6 bases). The ends were cut back, 6 bases at V and 0 bases at J, with 17 bases in the middle. The CDR3 runs to 16 residues. CDR1 is KGHSH and CDR2 is LQKENI in the germline V gene.

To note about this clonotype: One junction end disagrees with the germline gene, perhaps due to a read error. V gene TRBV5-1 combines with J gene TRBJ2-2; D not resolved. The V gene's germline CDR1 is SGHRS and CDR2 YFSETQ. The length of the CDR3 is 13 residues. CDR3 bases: TGCGCCGGCAGCGTCGGTAACACCGGGGAGCTGTTTTTT. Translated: CAGSVGNTGELFF.

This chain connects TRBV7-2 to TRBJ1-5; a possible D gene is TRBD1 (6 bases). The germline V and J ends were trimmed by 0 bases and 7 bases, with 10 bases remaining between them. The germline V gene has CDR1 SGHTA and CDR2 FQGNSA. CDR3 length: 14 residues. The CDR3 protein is CASSLADRYQPQHF. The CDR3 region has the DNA TGTGCCAGCAGCTTAGCCGACAGGTACCAGCCCCAGCATTTT.

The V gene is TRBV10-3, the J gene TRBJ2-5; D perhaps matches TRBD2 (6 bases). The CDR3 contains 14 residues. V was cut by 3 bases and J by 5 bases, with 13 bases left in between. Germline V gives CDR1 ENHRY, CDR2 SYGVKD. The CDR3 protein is CAISESSRGETQYF. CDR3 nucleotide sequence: TGTGCCATCAGTGAATCTAGCCGGGGGGAGACCCAGTACTTC.

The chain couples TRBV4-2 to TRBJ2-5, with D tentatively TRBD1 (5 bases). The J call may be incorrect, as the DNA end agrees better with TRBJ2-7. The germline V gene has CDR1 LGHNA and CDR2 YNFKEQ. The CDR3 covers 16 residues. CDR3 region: CASSQEPETEYNEQYF. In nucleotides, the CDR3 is TGTGCCAGCAGCCAAGAACCCGAGACAGAGTACAACGAGCAGTACTTC.

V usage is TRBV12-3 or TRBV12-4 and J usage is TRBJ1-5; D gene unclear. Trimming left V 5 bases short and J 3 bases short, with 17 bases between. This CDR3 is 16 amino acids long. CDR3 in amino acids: CASSRSAGATNQPQHF. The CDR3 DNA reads TGTGCCAGCAGTCGGTCGGCAGGAGCGACCAATCAGCCCCAGCATTTT.

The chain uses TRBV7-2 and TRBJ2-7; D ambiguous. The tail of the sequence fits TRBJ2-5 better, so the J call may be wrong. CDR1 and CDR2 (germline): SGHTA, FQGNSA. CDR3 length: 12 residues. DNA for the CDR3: TGTGCCAGCAGCTCATTTAGGGAGACCCAGTACTTC. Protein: CASSSFRETQYF.

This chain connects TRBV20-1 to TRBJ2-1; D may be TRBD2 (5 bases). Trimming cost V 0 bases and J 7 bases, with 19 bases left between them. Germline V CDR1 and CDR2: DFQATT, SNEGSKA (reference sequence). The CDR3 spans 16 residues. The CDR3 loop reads CSARDDNGNIGNEQFF. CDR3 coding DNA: TGCAGTGCTAGAGATGACAACGGGAACATCGGGAATGAGCAGTTCTTC.